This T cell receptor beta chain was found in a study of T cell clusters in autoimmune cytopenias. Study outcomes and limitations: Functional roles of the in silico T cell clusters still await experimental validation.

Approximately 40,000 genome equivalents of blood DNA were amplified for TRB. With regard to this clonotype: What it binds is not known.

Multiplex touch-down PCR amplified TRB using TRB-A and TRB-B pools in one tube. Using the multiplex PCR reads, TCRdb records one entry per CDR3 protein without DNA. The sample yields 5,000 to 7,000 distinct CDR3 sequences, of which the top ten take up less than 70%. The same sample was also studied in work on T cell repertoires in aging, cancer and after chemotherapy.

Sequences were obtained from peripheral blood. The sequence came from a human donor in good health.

Here the CDR3 reads CASSINDMNTEAFF. The chain is built from TRBV19 and TRBJ1-1. Germline V CDR1 and CDR2: LNHDA, SQIVND (reference sequence). The CDR3 totals 14 residues.